The next 28 T cell receptor beta chains were all read from a single sample in a study of blood T cell repertoires in COVID-19. Method: immunoSEQ multiplex PCR; TCRdb's copy keeps in-frame clones and lacks some. The data show approximately 250,000 clones, about 81% seen once. The specimen was PBMCs or T cells enriched from blood (not recorded which). The source is a man aged 25-40 years with acute COVID-19.

About this clone itself: An end of the junction differs from the germline gene, which may be a read error. The chain employs TRBV19 and TRBJ2-1, with TRBD2 matching 7 bases. CDR1 LNHDA and CDR2 SQIVND come from the germline V gene (reference sequence). The CDR3 extends over 15 amino acids. CDR3 sequence reads: CASSIETGGEAEQFF. The CDR3 coding sequence is TGTGCCAGTAGCATAGAAACGGGAGGAGAGGCTGAGCAGTTCTTC.

This chain uses TRBV24-1 with TRBJ2-5; possible D gene TRBD1, 6 bases. CDR1 is KGHDR and CDR2 is SFDVKD in the germline V gene. CDR3 length: 13 residues. Trimming took off 9 bases at V and 5 bases at J, with 15 bases between the two ends. CDR3 nucleotides: TGTGCCACCGGGACATCGGGAAGGGAGACCCAGTACTTC. Translating gives CATGTSGRETQYF.

The chain combines TRBV29-1 with TRBJ1-4, with D uncertain. The CDR3 is 12 residues long. Looked up from germline, CDR1 is SQVTM and CDR2 is ANQGSEA. V was shortened by 6 bases and J by 8 bases, with 13 bases between the two germline ends. This CDR3 is CSVRTGEEKLFF. In nucleotides, the CDR3 is TGCAGCGTGAGAACCGGTGAGGAAAAACTGTTTTTT.

The V gene is TRBV19, the J gene TRBJ1-6; D call uncertain. V was shortened by 1 base and J by 10 bases, with 14 bases between the two germline ends. The V gene's germline CDR1 is LNHDA and CDR2 SQIVND (reference sequence). CDR3 size: 15 residues. In DNA form, the CDR3 reads TGTGCCAGTAGTATAGGGCGGGAGTTATGGTCACCCCTCCACTTT. This encodes CASSIGRELWSPLHF. The full variable domain, rest sourced from reference TRBV19 and TRBJ1-6, is DGGITQSPKYLFRKEGQNVTLSCEQNLNHDAMYWYRQDPGQGLRLIYYSQIVNDFQKGDIAEGYSVSREKKESFPLTVTSAQKNPTAFYLCASSIGRELWSPLHFGNGTRLTVT.

This chain joins TRBV28 and TRBJ1-6; D may be TRBD1 (6 bases). Germline V gene data show CDR1 as MDHEN and CDR2 as SYDVKM. This CDR3 comprises 17 residues. V lost 3 bases to trimming and J lost 10 bases, with 22 bases between them. The CDR3 here is CASSFAGLGDTDSPLHF. For the CDR3, the DNA is TGTGCCAGCAGTTTTGCCGGACTAGGGGACACAGACTCACCCCTCCACTTT.

This clone has more than one count but fewer than ten. The chain is built from TRBV18 and TRBJ1-1; 7 nucleotides align to TRBD1. Trimming took 4 bases from V and 0 from J; bases not matched to a gene: 5. Germline V gene lookup returns CDR1 KGHSH and CDR2 LQKENI. This CDR3 has 15 amino acids. CDR3 region: CASSQGARMNTEAFF. Written as DNA, the CDR3 is TGTGCCAGCTCACAGGGGGCCAGGATGAACACTGAAGCTTTCTTT.

This clone was counted once. The chain carries TRBV14 and TRBJ2-1, with 10 nucleotides matching TRBD1. The CDR3 has 15 amino acids. V was clipped by 5 bases and J by 4 bases; unmatched bases: 5. Per germline, CDR1 SGHDN and CDR2 FVKESK. CDR3 sequence reads: CASSSGQGVYNEQFF. The CDR3, as DNA: TGTGCCAGCAGCTCCGGACAGGGGGTTTACAATGAGCAGTTCTTC.

In regard to this clone: Sequence at one end of the junction differs from germline and may be a read error. The chain carries TRBV5-1 and TRBJ2-1; 7 bases line up with TRBD1. The CDR3 loop spans 15 amino acids. Germline V gene lookup returns CDR1 SGHRS and CDR2 YFSETQ. This chain's CDR3 is CASSSENRGHNEQFF. The CDR3 nucleotides are TGTGCCAGCAGCTCCGAGAACAGGGGCCACAATGAGCAGTTCTTC.

The chain carries TRBV21-1 and TRBJ2-1; the table's D call of TRBD2 was not tested on the DNA. TRBV21-1 is labeled a pseudogene. The CDR3 contains 16 residues. CDR3 bases: TGTGCCAGCAGCAAAGAGGCGGAGGTGGTCTTAAATGAGCAGTTCTTC. Residues: CASSKEAEVVLNEQFF.

The genes are TRBV3-1 (or the pseudogene TRBV3-2) and TRBJ1-1; the D is unclear. This CDR3 has 13 amino acids. V lost 2 bases and J lost 1, with 5 bases in between. Per the germline V gene, CDR1 is LGHDT and CDR2 is YNNKEL (reference sequence). This CDR3 reads CASSQLPNTEAFF. The DNA of the CDR3 is TGTGCCAGCAGCCAACTTCCGAACACTGAAGCTTTCTTT.

The chain carries TRBV5-6 and TRBJ1-2; D is possibly TRBD1 (6 bases). The CDR3 length is 13 residues. Trimming pared 2 bases from V and 9 bases from J, leaving 14 bases between. Germline CDR1 reads SGHDT; CDR2 reads YYEEEE. The chain's CDR3 is CASSFSTGLSYTF. The CDR3 nucleotides read TGTGCCAGCAGCTTCTCGACAGGACTCAGCTACACCTTC.

In its sample, this clone was seen a few times. The V gene is TRBV15, the J gene TRBJ1-5, with D unclear. The CDR3 contains 15 residues. Trimming removed 0 bases at V and 7 bases at J, with 13 bases between. Germline CDR1 reads LNHNV; CDR2 reads YYDKDF (reference sequence). CDR3 sequence: CATSRDLGRRQPQHF. As DNA, the CDR3 is TGTGCCACCAGCAGAGATCTAGGTCGAAGGCAGCCCCAGCATTTT.

The V and J genes are TRBV27 and TRBJ1-2, with 9 nucleotides matching TRBD1. J gave up 4 bases and V 6 bases, and 6 bases lay outside the gene matches. Germline-derived CDR1 and CDR2 are MNHEY and SMNVEV (reference sequence). This CDR3 comprises 14 residues. CDR3 in amino acids: CASSPQGAVYGYTF. CDR3 nucleotides: TGTGCCAGCAGCCCACAGGGGGCCGTCTATGGCTACACCTTC.

This clone was seen a single time. The V gene is TRBV5-5, the J gene TRBJ2-2; D is perhaps TRBD1 (6 bases). The germline gives CDR1 SGHKS, CDR2 YYEKEE (reference sequence). V lost 4 bases, J lost 5 bases, and 15 bases lay in between. CDR3 length equals 15 residues. The chain's CDR3 is CASSGDGQPTGELFF. The CDR3 DNA follows: TGTGCCAGCAGCGGCGACGGACAGCCTACCGGGGAGCTGTTTTTT.

CDR3 nucleotide sequence: TGTGCCAGCAGTGAGAATGCACGGGTGACTGAAGCTTTCTTT. This translates into CASSENARVTEAFF. The chain uses TRBV2 and TRBJ1-1; D is undetermined. Trimming removed 3 bases at V and 5 bases at J, with 13 bases between. The germline gives CDR1 SNHLY, CDR2 FYNNEI. The CDR3 is 14 residues long. The complete variable domain, with remaining parts taken from reference TRBV2 and TRBJ1-1, reads EPEVTQTPSHQVTQMGQEVILRCVPISNHLYFYWYRQILGQKVEFLVSFYNNEISEKSEIFDDQFSVERPDGSNFTLKIRSTKLEDSAMYFCASSENARVTEAFFGQGTRLTVV.

V gene TRBV9 combines with J gene TRBJ2-5, with D unclear. The germline gives CDR1 SGDLS, CDR2 YYNGEE. The CDR3 consists of 13 residues. Trimming left V 0 bases short and J 2 bases short, with 5 bases between. This CDR3 reads CASSVDLQETQYF. The CDR3 DNA reads TGTGCCAGCAGCGTAGATCTACAAGAGACCCAGTACTTC.

This clone was detected only once. The chain uses TRBV28 and TRBJ1-1, with D uncertain. The CDR3 spans 11 residues. Germline CDR1 and CDR2: MDHEN and SYDVKM. The ends were cut back, 5 bases at V and 5 bases at J, with 6 bases in the middle. The CDR3 bases are TGTGCCAGCAGTAGAGGGACTGAAGCTTTCTTT. It specifies CASSRGTEAFF.

J is TRBJ2-2 and V is TRBV7-9; 11 positions agree with TRBD2. V lost 5 bases and J lost 4; bases outside the gene matches: 3. The V gene's germline CDR1 is SEHNR and CDR2 FQNEAQ (reference sequence). The CDR3 loop spans 15 amino acids. For the CDR3, the DNA is TGTGCCAGCAGCATGGGACTAGCGGTCACCGGGGAGCTGTTTTTT. As protein: CASSMGLAVTGELFF.

The chain recombines TRBV19 with TRBJ1-5; D is unclear. The CDR3 has 15 residues. Trimming removed 3 bases from V and 0 bases from J, with 9 bases in between. Germline lookup yields CDR1 LNHDA and CDR2 SQIVND (reference sequence). CDR3: CASSISQYSNQPQHF. The CDR3 coding sequence is TGTGCCAGTAGTATCAGTCAGTATAGCAATCAGCCCCAGCATTTT.

This chain links TRBV10-1 with TRBJ1-1; a weak D match, TRBD1 (6 bases). V shed 9 bases and J shed 2 bases, with 13 bases lying between them. This CDR3 is 13 amino acids long. Per the germline V gene, CDR1 is WNHNN and CDR2 is SYGVQD (reference sequence). The CDR3 DNA reads TGCGCCAGTAGCCCCAGGGGAAACACTGAAGCTTTCTTT. Its protein is CASSPRGNTEAFF.

The V call is TRBV11-2, the J call TRBJ1-3; D gene unclear. Germline V CDR1 and CDR2: SGHAT, FQNNGV. V dropped 3 bases and J dropped 0 bases, with 12 bases sitting between them. The length of the CDR3 is 16 residues. CDR3 in DNA: TGTGCCAGCAGCTTGAAACCAGTCAGCTCTGGAAACACCATATATTTT. Its translation is CASSLKPVSSGNTIYF. The full variable domain, with the rest looked up from reference TRBV11-2 and TRBJ1-3, is EAGVAQSPRYKIIEKRQSVAFWCNPISGHATLYWYQQILGQGPKLLIQFQNNGVVDDSQLPKDRFSAERLKGVDSTLKIQPAKLEDSAVYLCASSLKPVSSGNTIYFGEGSWLTVV.

The genes are TRBV19 and TRBJ1-1; D might be TRBD1 (6 bases). The CDR3 length is 13 residues. Trimming removed 7 bases from V and 2 bases from J, with 11 bases in between. Germline V gene data show CDR1 as LNHDA and CDR2 as SQIVND (reference sequence). This CDR3 reads CASNLGGNTEAFF. The CDR3 bases are TGTGCCAGTAACCTAGGGGGAAACACTGAAGCTTTCTTT.

The count of this clone is one. The chain carries TRBV2 and TRBJ2-2, with TRBD2 identical over 12 bases. This CDR3 comprises 16 residues. With V trimmed by 8 bases and J by 0 bases, 4 bases remained unmatched. CDR1 is SNHLY and CDR2 is FYNNEI in the germline V gene. CDR3 in amino acids: CASGGLAGSNTGELFF. The CDR3 coding sequence is TGTGCCAGCGGAGGACTAGCGGGATCGAACACCGGGGAGCTGTTTTTT.

Note on this clone: Other DNA variants within this sample encode the same CDR3. This chain joins TRBV28 and TRBJ1-1; 7 bases match TRBD1. Losses at the gene ends were 1 base for V and 5 bases for J; bases not matched to a gene: 4. Looked up from germline, CDR1 is MDHEN and CDR2 is SYDVKM. CDR3 length: 14 residues. The chain's CDR3 is CASSLSAGGTEAFF. DNA for the CDR3: TGTGCCAGCAGTTTATCCGCAGGGGGAACTGAAGCTTTCTTT.

The chain employs TRBV7-8 and TRBJ2-2, with D possibly matching TRBD1 (6 bases). The CDR3 totals 17 residues. Germline V CDR1 and CDR2: SGHVS, FQNEAQ. V dropped 1 base and J dropped 2 bases, with 14 bases sitting between them. CDR3 in DNA: TGTGCCAGCAGCTTAGGGGGGCGGCCAATAAACACCGGGGAGCTGTTTTTT. It is translated as CASSLGGRPINTGELFF.

CDR3 coding DNA: TGTGCCAGCAGTTACCCTCGACAGGGTGCGGATCAGCCCCAGCATTTT. The encoded protein is CASSYPRQGADQPQHF. This chain links TRBV6-6 with TRBJ1-5; 7 nucleotides match TRBD1. Per the germline V gene, CDR1 is MNHNY and CDR2 is SVGAGI (reference sequence). With 2 bases clipped from V and 5 bases from J, the junction kept 9 bases outside the gene matches. The CDR3 runs to 16 residues.

This rearrangement joins TRBV9 to TRBJ2-3; 9 bases are shared with TRBD2. J lost 2 bases, V lost 0 bases, and 10 bases had no gene match. Germline V gene data show CDR1 as SGDLS and CDR2 as YYNGEE. The CDR3 runs to 18 residues. CDR3 loop: CASSVDVAGVGTTDTQYF. The CDR3 region has the DNA TGTGCCAGCAGCGTAGACGTAGCGGGAGTGGGTACCACAGATACGCAGTATTTT.

This chain connects TRBV2 to TRBJ1-3, with D possibly matching TRBD1 (5 bases). CDR1 is SNHLY, CDR2 FYNNEI, per germline. The CDR3 consists of 14 residues. V lost 10 bases and J 0 bases, leaving 13 bases between the germline ends. This CDR3 reads CAMQRGGSGNTIYF. The CDR3 nucleotides read TGTGCCATGCAACGGGGGGGCTCTGGAAACACCATATATTTT.